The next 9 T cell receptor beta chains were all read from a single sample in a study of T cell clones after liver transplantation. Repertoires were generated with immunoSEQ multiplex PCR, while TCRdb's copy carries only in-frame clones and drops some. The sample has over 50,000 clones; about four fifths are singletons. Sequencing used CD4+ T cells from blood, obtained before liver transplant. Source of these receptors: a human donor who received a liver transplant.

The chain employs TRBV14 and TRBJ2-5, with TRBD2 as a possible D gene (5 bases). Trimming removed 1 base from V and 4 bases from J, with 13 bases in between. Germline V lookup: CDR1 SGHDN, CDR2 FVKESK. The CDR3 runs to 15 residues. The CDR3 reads CASSQGLAQSETQYF. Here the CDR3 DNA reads TGTGCCAGCAGCCAAGGGCTAGCCCAGTCAGAGACCCAGTACTTC.

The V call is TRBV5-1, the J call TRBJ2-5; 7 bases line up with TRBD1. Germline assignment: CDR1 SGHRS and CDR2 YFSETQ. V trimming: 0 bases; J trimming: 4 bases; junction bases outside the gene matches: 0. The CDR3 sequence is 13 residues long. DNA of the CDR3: TGCGCCAGCAGCTTGGGACAGGGAGAGACCCAGTACTTC. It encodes CASSLGQGETQYF.

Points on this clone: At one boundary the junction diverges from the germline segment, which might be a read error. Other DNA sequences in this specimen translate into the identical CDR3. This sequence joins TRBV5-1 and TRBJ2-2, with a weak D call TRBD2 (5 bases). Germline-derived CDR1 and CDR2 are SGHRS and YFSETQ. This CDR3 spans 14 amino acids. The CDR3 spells CASNTMENTGELFF. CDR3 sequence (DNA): TGCGCCAGCAACACCATGGAGAACACCGGGGAACTGTTTTTT.

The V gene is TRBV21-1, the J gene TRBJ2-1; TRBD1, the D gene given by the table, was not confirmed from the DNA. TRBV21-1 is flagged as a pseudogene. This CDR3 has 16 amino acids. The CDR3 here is CARQIQGQLSYNEQFF. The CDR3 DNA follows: TGTGCCAGACAAATACAAGGACAGCTGTCCTACAATGAGCAGTTCTTC.

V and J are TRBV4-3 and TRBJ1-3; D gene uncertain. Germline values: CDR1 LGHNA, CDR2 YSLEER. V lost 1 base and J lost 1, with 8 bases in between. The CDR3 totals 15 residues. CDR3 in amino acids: CASSQGLGSGNTIYF. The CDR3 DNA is TGCGCCAGCAGCCAAGGGCTGGGGTCTGGAAACACCATATATTTT.

DNA of the CDR3: TGTGCCAGCTCACCACCCGGGCGGCCTCGGCACCCCCAGCCCCAGCATTTT. Translated, it gives CASSPPGRPRHPQPQHF. The chain has TRBV18 and TRBJ1-5, with D hard to call. The germline V gene encodes CDR1 KGHSH and CDR2 LQKENI. Trimming removed 0 bases from V and 7 bases from J, with 19 bases in between. The CDR3 has 17 amino acids. The full variable domain, in which reference TRBV18 and TRBJ1-5 provide the parts outside the CDR3, is NAGVMQNPRHLVRRRGQEARLRCSPMKGHSHVYWYRQLPEEGLKFMVYLQKENIIDESGMPKERFSAEFPKEGPSILRIQQVVRGDSAAYFCASSPPGRPRHPQPQHFGDGTRLSIL.

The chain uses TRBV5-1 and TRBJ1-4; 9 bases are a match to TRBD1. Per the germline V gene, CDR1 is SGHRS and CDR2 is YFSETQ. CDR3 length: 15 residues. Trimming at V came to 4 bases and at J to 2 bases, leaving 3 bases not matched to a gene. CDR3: CASSQGQGTNEKLFF. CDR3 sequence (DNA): TGCGCCAGCAGCCAAGGACAGGGGACTAATGAAAAACTGTTTTTT.

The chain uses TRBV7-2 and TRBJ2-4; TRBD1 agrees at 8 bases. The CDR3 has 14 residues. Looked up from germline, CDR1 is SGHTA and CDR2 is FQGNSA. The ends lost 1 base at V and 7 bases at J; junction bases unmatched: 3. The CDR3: CASSLEAGGNIQYF. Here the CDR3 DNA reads TGTGCCAGCAGCTTAGAGGCAGGGGGCAACATTCAGTACTTC.

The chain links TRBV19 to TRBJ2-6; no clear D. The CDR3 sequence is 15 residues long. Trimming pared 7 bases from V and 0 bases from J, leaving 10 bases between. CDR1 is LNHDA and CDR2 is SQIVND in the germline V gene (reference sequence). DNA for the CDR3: TGTGCCAGTACCAGTGTGAACTCTGGGGCCAACGTCCTGACTTTC. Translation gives CASTSVNSGANVLTF.